These 16 T cell receptor beta chains originate from one sample sequenced in a study of blood T cell repertoires in COVID-19. The protocol was immunoSEQ multiplex PCR, while the TCRdb copy is restricted to in-frame clones and leaves out a portion. This sample has around 100,000 clones, with more than 85% found just once. Sequencing was performed on peripheral blood. The receptors stem from a human donor in a cohort sampled during active COVID-19.

The chain uses TRBV6-5 and TRBJ1-4; maybe TRBD1 (6 bases). The germline CDR1 and CDR2 sequences are MNHEY and SVGAGI. The CDR3 runs to 14 residues. V lost 3 bases to trimming and J lost 8 bases, with 13 bases between them. The CDR3 reads CASSYSRGDEKLFF. CDR3 in DNA: TGTGCCAGCAGTTATTCCAGGGGTGACGAAAAACTGTTTTTT.

This chain connects TRBV6-6 to TRBJ1-5; D is perhaps TRBD1 (5 bases). V dropped 6 bases and J dropped 1 base, with 16 bases sitting between them. The CDR3 contains 16 residues. Germline values: CDR1 MNHNY, CDR2 SVGAGI (reference sequence). In DNA, the CDR3 is TGTGCCAGCAGCCCCTCCCAGTGGGGCAGCAATCAGCCCCAGCATTTT. Translating gives CASSPSQWGSNQPQHF.

The J gene is TRBJ2-7, the V gene TRBV7-2; 8 bases map to TRBD1. J was trimmed by 0 bases and V by 5 bases; bases with no gene match: 12. Germline values: CDR1 SGHTA, CDR2 FQGNSA. This CDR3 region has 17 residues. DNA for the CDR3: TGTGCCAGCAGCATCCGAACGGGACAGGATATCTCCTACGAGCAGTACTTC. This sequence encodes CASSIRTGQDISYEQYF.

The chain has TRBV6-5 and TRBJ2-3; D perhaps matches TRBD2 (5 bases). This CDR3 has 13 amino acids. CDR1 and CDR2 from the germline V gene are MNHEY and SVGAGI. Trimming pared 11 bases from V and 5 bases from J, leaving 17 bases between. The CDR3 loop reads CAVRLRNGDTQYF. CDR3 in DNA: TGTGCCGTTCGACTAAGAAATGGAGATACGCAGTATTTT.

This chain links TRBV15 with TRBJ2-5; TRBD2 aligns across 10 bases. The junction had 7 bases not matched to a gene; V was cut back by 0 bases and J by 3 bases. CDR1 and CDR2 (germline): LNHNV, YYDKDF (reference sequence). The CDR3 runs to 17 residues. CDR3 DNA sequence: TGTGCCACCAGCAGAGATAGGGGCCTAGCGGGAGAAGAGACCCAGTACTTC. Translation gives CATSRDRGLAGEETQYF.

J is TRBJ2-3 and V is TRBV6-6; TRBD1 matches 9 bases. V lost 2 bases to trimming and J lost 5 bases; unmatched junction nucleotides: 2. CDR1 MNHNY and CDR2 SVGAGI come from the germline V gene (reference sequence). The CDR3 length is 14 residues. In DNA, the CDR3 is TGTGCCAGCAGTTACCGGGACAGGGAAGATACGCAGTATTTT. This translates into CASSYRDREDTQYF.

V is TRBV9 and J is TRBJ2-6, with 8 bases lining up with TRBD1. The CDR3 has 16 residues. Trimming took 3 bases from V and 4 from J; bases not matched to a gene: 6. The V gene's germline CDR1 is SGDLS and CDR2 YYNGEE. DNA for the CDR3: TGTGCCAGCAGCGACGCGACAGGGGTCGGGGCCAACGTCCTGACTTTC. The encoded protein is CASSDATGVGANVLTF.

The chain has TRBV19 and TRBJ2-3; the match to TRBD2 covers 12 bases. V shed 4 bases, J shed 2 bases, and the junction held 4 bases outside the gene matches. This CDR3 has 16 residues. CDR1 LNHDA and CDR2 SQIVND come from the germline V gene (reference sequence). CDR3 in DNA: TGTGCCAGTAGTACCCGACTAGCGGGGGCCACAGATACGCAGTATTTT. This translates into CASSTRLAGATDTQYF.

The gene calls are TRBV28 and TRBJ1-1; D might be TRBD1 (5 bases). The CDR3 runs 15 residues. V lost 4 bases, J lost 7 bases, and 19 bases lay in between. The germline CDR1 and CDR2 sequences are MDHEN and SYDVKM. The CDR3 DNA reads as TGTGCCAGCAGTTGGGGGGGGAAGGGAAAACTTGAAGCTTTCTTT. Amino acid sequence: CASSWGGKGKLEAFF.

This chain joins TRBV2 and TRBJ2-1; the D gene is possibly TRBD1 (6 bases). The germline V gene has CDR1 SNHLY and CDR2 FYNNEI. V lost 11 bases and J 3 bases, leaving 17 bases between the germline ends. The CDR3 has 14 amino acids. CDR3 sequence (DNA): TGTGCCTCGCAGGGGAACGGATTCTACAATGAGCAGTTCTTC. Amino acid sequence: CASQGNGFYNEQFF.

V is TRBV12-3 or TRBV12-4 and J is TRBJ2-2, with D unclear. CDR3 length equals 12 residues. Deletions cut 7 bases from V and 5 bases from J, with 8 bases between. CDR3: CASTFPTGELFF. The CDR3 nucleotides read TGTGCCAGCACTTTCCCGACCGGGGAGCTGTTTTTT.

This clone occurred a few times. The rearrangement joins TRBV7-9 to TRBJ2-7; no definite D call. This CDR3 comprises 11 residues. CDR1 is SEHNR and CDR2 is FQNEAQ in the germline V gene (reference sequence). Trimming cost V 4 bases and J 4 bases, with 5 bases left between them. The CDR3 DNA reads TGTGCCAGCAGCTCGACTTACGAGCAGTACTTC. The encoded protein is CASSSTYEQYF.

V gene TRBV4-1 combines with J gene TRBJ2-7, with D hard to call. The CDR3 consists of 13 residues. In germline, CDR1 is MGHRA, CDR2 YSYEKL. V was cut by 4 bases and J by 7 bases, with 14 bases left in between. The CDR3 region is CASSLRIVTEQYF. The CDR3 coding sequence is TGCGCCAGCAGCCTAAGAATAGTGACAGAGCAGTACTTC.

J is TRBJ2-1 and V is TRBV10-3, with TRBD1 as a possible D gene (6 bases). The V gene's germline CDR1 is ENHRY and CDR2 SYGVKD. V was trimmed by 3 bases and J by 6 bases, leaving 15 bases between them. The CDR3 is 15 amino acids. CDR3 DNA: TGTGCCATCAGTGATGTCGGGACATCTTTCAATGAGCAGTTCTTC. It specifies CAISDVGTSFNEQFF.

The rearrangement links TRBV19 to TRBJ2-3, with D hard to call. This CDR3 spans 12 amino acids. The V gene lost 10 bases and the J gene lost 6 bases, with 14 bases spanning the gap. Germline lookup yields CDR1 LNHDA and CDR2 SQIVND (reference sequence). The chain's CDR3 is CATRGVLDTQYF. CDR3 coding DNA: TGTGCCACCCGCGGAGTTCTTGATACGCAGTATTTT.

V gene TRBV24-1 combines with J gene TRBJ1-2; D gene ambiguous. Per germline, CDR1 KGHDR and CDR2 SFDVKD. The CDR3 spans 13 residues. Trimming took 0 bases from V and 7 from J, leaving 8 bases between them. Here the CDR3 DNA reads TGTGCCACCAGTGATTTGGAGGCTTCTGGCTACACCTTC. Its protein is CATSDLEASGYTF.